The TCR beta chain under discussion was sequenced for a study of T cell repertoires and HLA-DP antigens. A note on this clone: Antigen unknown.

Assay: immunoSEQ multiplex PCR; the TCRdb copy retains only in-frame clones and omits some. The table records 75,000 to 90,000 clones, approximately 86% of them present only once. The germline CDR1 and CDR2 sequences are WSHSY and SAAADI. Trimming shortened V by 0 bases and J by 4 bases, and 10 bases separated the two germline ends. CDR3 length: 14 residues. The rearrangement uses TRBV10-2 and TRBJ2-7; D not certain. This clonotype originated in a man aged 50-60 years in good health and CMV-seronegative. The sequenced material came from CD4+ T cells from PBMCs. CDR3 amino acids: CASSESVVRYEQYF. CDR3 nucleotides: TGCGCCAGCAGTGAGTCTGTGGTGAGGTACGAGCAGTACTTC.